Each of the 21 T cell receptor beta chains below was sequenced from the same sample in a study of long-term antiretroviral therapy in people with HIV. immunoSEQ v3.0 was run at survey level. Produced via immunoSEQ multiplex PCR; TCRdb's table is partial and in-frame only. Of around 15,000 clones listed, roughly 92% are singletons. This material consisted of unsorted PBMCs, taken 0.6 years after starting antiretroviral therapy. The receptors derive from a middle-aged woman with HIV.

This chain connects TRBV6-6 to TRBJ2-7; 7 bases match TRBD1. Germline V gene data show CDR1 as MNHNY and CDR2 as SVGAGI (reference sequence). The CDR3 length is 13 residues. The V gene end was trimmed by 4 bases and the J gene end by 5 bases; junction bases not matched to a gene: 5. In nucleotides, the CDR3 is TGTGCCAGCAGTTCACGACAGGGCAACGAGCAGTACTTC. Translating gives CASSSRQGNEQYF.

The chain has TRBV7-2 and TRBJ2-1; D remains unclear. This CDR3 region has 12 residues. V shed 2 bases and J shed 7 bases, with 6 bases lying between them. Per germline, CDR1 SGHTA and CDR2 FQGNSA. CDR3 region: CASSLRSNEQFF. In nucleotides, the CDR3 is TGTGCCAGCAGCTTAAGGTCGAATGAGCAGTTCTTC.

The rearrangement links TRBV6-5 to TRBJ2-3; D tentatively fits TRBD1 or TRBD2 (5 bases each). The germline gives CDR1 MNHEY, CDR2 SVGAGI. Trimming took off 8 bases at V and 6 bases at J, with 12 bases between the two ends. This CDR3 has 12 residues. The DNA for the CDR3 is TGTGCCAGCGGGGCTTTAGCGGATACGCAGTATTTT. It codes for CASGALADTQYF.

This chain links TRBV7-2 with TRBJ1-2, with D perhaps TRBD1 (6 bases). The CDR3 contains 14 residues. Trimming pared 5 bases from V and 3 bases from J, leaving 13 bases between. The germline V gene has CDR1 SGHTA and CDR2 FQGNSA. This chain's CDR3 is CASSPGVMDYGYTF. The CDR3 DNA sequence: TGTGCCAGCAGCCCAGGGGTGATGGACTATGGCTACACCTTC. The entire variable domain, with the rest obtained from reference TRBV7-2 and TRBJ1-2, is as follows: GAGVSQSPSNKVTEKGKDVELRCDPISGHTALYWYRQSLGQGLEFLIYFQGNSAPDKSGLPSDRFSAERTGGSVSTLTIQRTQQEDSAVYLCASSPGVMDYGYTFGSGTRLTVV.

The CDR3 protein is CASSQDWPGAQETQYF. Here the CDR3 DNA reads TGCGCCAGCAGCCAAGATTGGCCAGGAGCCCAAGAGACCCAGTACTTC. V is TRBV4-3 and J is TRBJ2-5; D is unresolved. V gave up 0 bases and J gave up 1 base, with 12 bases separating them. Germline V gene sequence: CDR1 LGHNA, CDR2 YSLEER. This CDR3 has 16 residues.

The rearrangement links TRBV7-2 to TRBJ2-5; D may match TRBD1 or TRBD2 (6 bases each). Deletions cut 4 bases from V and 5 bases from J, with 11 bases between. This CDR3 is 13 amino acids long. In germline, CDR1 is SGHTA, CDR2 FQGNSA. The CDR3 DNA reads TGTGCCAGCAGCTCACCCGGGGGCGAGACCCAGTACTTC. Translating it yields CASSSPGGETQYF.

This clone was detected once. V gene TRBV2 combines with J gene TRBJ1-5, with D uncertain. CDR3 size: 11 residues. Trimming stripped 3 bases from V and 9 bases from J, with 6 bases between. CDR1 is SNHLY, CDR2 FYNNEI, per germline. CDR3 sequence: CASSDPGPQHF. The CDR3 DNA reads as TGTGCCAGCAGTGACCCGGGGCCCCAGCATTTT.

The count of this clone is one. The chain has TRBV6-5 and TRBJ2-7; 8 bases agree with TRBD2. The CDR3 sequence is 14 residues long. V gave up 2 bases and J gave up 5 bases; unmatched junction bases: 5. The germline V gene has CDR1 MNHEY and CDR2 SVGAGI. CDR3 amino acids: CASSYERGPHEQYF. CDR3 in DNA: TGTGCCAGCAGTTACGAGCGGGGGCCCCACGAGCAGTACTTC.

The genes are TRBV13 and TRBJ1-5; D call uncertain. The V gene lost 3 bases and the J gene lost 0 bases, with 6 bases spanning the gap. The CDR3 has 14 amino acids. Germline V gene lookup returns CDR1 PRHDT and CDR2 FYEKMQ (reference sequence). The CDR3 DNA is TGTGCCAGCAGCTTGGGGAGTAGCAATCAGCCCCAGCATTTT. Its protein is CASSLGSSNQPQHF.

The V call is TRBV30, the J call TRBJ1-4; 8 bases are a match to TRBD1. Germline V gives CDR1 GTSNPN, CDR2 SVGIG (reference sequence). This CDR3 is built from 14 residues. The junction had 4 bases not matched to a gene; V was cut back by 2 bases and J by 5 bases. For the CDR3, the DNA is TGTGCCTGGAGTATGGCAGGGGGCAATGAAAAACTGTTTTTT. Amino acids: CAWSMAGGNEKLFF.

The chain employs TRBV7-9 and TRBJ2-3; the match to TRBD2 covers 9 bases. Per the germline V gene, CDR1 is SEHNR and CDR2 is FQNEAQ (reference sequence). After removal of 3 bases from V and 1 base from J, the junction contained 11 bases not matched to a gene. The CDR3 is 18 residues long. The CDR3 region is CASSFGSGGYRGTDTQYF. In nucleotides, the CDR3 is TGTGCCAGCAGCTTTGGGAGCGGGGGGTATCGGGGCACAGATACGCAGTATTTT.

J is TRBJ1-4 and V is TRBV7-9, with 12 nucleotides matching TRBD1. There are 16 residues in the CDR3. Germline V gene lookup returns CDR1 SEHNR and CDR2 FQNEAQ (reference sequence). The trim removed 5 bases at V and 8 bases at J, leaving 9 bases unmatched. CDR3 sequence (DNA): TGTGCCAGCAGCCTAGGGACAGGGGGCAACGGCGAAAAACTGTTTTTT. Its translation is CASSLGTGGNGEKLFF.

The CDR3 protein is CASSSGGADTEAFF. DNA of the CDR3: TGTGCCAGCAGTTCAGGGGGCGCGGACACTGAAGCTTTCTTT. The J gene is TRBJ1-1, the V gene TRBV27; the match to TRBD1 covers 8 bases. V lost 4 bases to trimming and J lost 3 bases; unmatched junction nucleotides: 4. The germline V gene has CDR1 MNHEY and CDR2 SMNVEV (reference sequence). The CDR3 covers 14 residues.

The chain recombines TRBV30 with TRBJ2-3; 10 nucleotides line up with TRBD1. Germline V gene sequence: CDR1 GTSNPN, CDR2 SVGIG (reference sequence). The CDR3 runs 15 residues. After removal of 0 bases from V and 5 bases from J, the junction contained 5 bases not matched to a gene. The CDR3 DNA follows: TGTGCCTGGAGTGTAAAGGGACAGGGGCAAGATACGCAGTATTTT. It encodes CAWSVKGQGQDTQYF.

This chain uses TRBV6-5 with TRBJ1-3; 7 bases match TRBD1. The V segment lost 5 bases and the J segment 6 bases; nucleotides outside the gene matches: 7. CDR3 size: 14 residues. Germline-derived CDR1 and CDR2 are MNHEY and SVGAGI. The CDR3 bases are TGTGCCAGCAGTACCCAGGGGGGACAAAACACCATATATTTT. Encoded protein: CASSTQGGQNTIYF.

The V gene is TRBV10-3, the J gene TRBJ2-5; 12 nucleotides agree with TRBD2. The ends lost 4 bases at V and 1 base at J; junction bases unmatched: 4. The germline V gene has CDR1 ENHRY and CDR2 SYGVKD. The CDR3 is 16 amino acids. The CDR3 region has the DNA TGTGCCATCAGTGGCCTAGCGGGGGGGCCCCAAGAGACCCAGTACTTC. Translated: CAISGLAGGPQETQYF.

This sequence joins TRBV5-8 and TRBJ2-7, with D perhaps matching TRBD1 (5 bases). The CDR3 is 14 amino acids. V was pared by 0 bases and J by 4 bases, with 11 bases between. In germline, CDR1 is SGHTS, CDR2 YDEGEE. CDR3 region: CASSLEWTNYEQYF. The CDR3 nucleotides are TGTGCCAGCAGCTTGGAGTGGACAAATTACGAGCAGTACTTC.

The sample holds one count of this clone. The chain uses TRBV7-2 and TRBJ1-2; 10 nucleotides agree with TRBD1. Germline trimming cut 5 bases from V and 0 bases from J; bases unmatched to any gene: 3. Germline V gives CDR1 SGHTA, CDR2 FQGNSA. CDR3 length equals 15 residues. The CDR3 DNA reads TGTGCCAGCAGCCCAGACAGGGGGCCTAACTATGGCTACACCTTC. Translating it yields CASSPDRGPNYGYTF.

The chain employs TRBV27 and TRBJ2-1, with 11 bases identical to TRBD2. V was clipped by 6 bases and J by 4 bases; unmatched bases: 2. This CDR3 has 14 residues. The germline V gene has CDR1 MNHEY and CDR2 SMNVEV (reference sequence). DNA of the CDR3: TGTGCCAGCAGAACTAGCGGGGGTTACAATGAGCAGTTCTTC. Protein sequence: CASRTSGGYNEQFF.

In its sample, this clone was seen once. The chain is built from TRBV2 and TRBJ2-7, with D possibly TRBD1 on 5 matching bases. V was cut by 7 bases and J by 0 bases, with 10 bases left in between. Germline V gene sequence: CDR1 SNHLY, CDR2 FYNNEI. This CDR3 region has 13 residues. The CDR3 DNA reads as TGTGCCAGCACCAACAGGCACTCCTACGAGCAGTACTTC. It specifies CASTNRHSYEQYF.

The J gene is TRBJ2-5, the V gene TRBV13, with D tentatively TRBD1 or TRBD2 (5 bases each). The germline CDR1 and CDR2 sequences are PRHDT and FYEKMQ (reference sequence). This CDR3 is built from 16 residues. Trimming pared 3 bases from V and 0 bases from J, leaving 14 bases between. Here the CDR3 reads CASSFRDESYQETQYF. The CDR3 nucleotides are TGTGCCAGCAGCTTCCGGGACGAATCGTACCAAGAGACCCAGTACTTC.